The present T cell receptor beta chain was sequenced within a study of blood T cell repertoires in COVID-19. CDR1 is LNHDA and CDR2 is SQIVND in the germline V gene (reference sequence). The CDR3 consists of 19 residues. Trimming cost V 4 bases and J 0 bases; bases outside gene matches: 9. Profiled with immunoSEQ multiplex PCR; TCRdb holds only in-frame clones, not every one. The sample carries about 33,000 clones, 80% to 90% recorded once. The sample comprised peripheral blood. V is TRBV19 and J is TRBJ2-6, with 10 bases that match TRBD1. The TCR sequence derives from a man between 65 and 80 years old with acute or convalescent COVID-19. This chain's CDR3 is CASSKRDRGSSSGANVLTF. Written as DNA, the CDR3 is TGTGCCAGTAGTAAACGGGACAGGGGTTCGAGCTCTGGGGCCAACGTCCTGACTTTC.